This T cell receptor beta chain appears in the sequencing data of a study of blood T cell repertoires in COVID-19. About the research overall: Samples representing acute and convalescent COVID-19 were sourced from the United States, Italy and Spain. PBMCs, B-cell-depleted T cells, or T cells were the source of the cDNA or gDNA that made up the material.

CDR1 is LGHDT, CDR2 YNNKEL, per germline (reference sequence). V was shortened by 1 base and J by 11 bases, with 8 bases between the two germline ends. CDR3 size: 11 residues. Authors' methods: Amplified reference gene primers provided the basis for estimating nucleated cell counts. This table comes from immunoSEQ multiplex PCR, and its TCRdb copy is limited to in-frame clones, with some not included. V, J and clone size derive from that table, while D and trimming were established from the DNA sequence. This table has 60,000 to 85,000 clones, 88% appearing once. V and J are TRBV3-1 (or the pseudogene TRBV3-2) and TRBJ1-1; D is unclear. The TCR sequence derives from a woman older than 75 with active or convalescent COVID-19. Material: peripheral blood. The CDR3 DNA reads TGTGCCAGCAGCCAAGCTGCGGGGGCTTTCTTT. Its protein is CASSQAAGAFF.